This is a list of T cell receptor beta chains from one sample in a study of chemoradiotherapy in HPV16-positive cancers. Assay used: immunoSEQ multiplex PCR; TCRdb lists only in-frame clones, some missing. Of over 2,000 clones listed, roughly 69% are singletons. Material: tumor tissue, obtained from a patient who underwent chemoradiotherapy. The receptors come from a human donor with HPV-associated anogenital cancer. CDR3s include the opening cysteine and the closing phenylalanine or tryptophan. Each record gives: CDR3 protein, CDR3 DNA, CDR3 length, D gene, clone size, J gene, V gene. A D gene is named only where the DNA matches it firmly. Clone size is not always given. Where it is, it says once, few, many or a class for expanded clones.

CASSLLGLRDTDTQYF | TGTGCCAGCAGCTTACTTGGGCTTAGAGACACAGATACGCAGTATTTT | 16 | . | . | TRBJ2-3 | TRBV7-8
CASSLLFGQGGLLHF | TGCGCCAGCAGCTTACTTTTTGGACAGGGAGGTCTCCTCCACTTT | 15 | TRBD1 | . | TRBJ1-6 | TRBV5-1
CATKGGIGELFF | TGCGCCACCAAGGGGGGCATCGGGGAGCTGTTTTTT | 12 | . | . | TRBJ2-2 | TRBV5-1
CATSIVPGQGAEKLFF | TGTGCCACCAGCATCGTTCCGGGACAGGGAGCTGAAAAACTGTTTTTT | 16 | TRBD1 | . | TRBJ1-4 | TRBV15
CASSTTEFGNTIYF | TGTGCCAGCAGTACTACAGAATTTGGAAACACCATATATTTT | 14 | . | . | TRBJ1-3 | TRBV6-1
CASSPLTGRNTIYF | TGTGCCAGCAGTCCCTTGACAGGGCGCAACACCATATATTTT | 14 | TRBD1 | few | TRBJ1-3 | TRBV27
CASRRGQSSGNTIYF | TGCGCCAGCCGGAGGGGACAGAGCTCTGGAAACACCATATATTTT | 15 | TRBD1 | . | TRBJ1-3 | TRBV5-1
CASSDVAGLQQFF | TGTGCCAGCAGTGACGTTGCGGGGCTTCAGCAGTTCTTC | 13 | . | . | TRBJ2-1 | TRBV6-4
CASSDELRINEKLFF | TGCGCCAGCAGCGACGAGCTAAGGATTAATGAAAAACTGTTTTTT | 15 | . | few | TRBJ1-4 | TRBV5-1
CASSVDGYGNTIYF | TGTGCCAGCAGCGTAGACGGGTACGGAAACACCATATATTTT | 14 | . | . | TRBJ1-3 | TRBV9
CASSLGAGAPNEQFF | TGTGCCAGCAGCTTGGGGGCGGGAGCACCCAATGAGCAGTTCTTC | 15 | TRBD2 | few | TRBJ2-1 | TRBV5-4
CASSLGLGNYEQYF | TGTGCCAGCAGCTTGGGTTTGGGAAACTACGAGCAGTACTTC | 14 | . | . | TRBJ2-7 | TRBV5-4
CASSLGSGNNYGYTF | TGTGCCAGCAGCTTAGGGTCAGGGAATAACTATGGCTACACCTTC | 15 | . | few | TRBJ1-2 | TRBV7-2
CATGRPNTEAFF | TGTGCCACCGGCCGACCGAACACTGAAGCTTTCTTT | 12 | . | . | TRBJ1-1 | TRBV6-1
CASSPHKGGTEAFF | TGTGCCAGCAGCCCCCACAAGGGCGGCACTGAAGCTTTCTTT | 14 | . | . | TRBJ1-1 | TRBV5-4
CASSIIPDSYNEQFF | TGTGCCAGTAGTATAATCCCAGACTCCTACAATGAGCAGTTCTTC | 15 | . | . | TRBJ2-1 | TRBV19
CASSYGRGQGYTF | TGTGCCAGCAGTTACGGGCGGGGCCAGGGCTACACCTTC | 13 | . | . | TRBJ1-2 | TRBV6-6
CASSLGGDYGYTF | TGCGCCAGCAGCTTGGGAGGGGACTATGGCTACACCTTC | 13 | . | few | TRBJ1-2 | TRBV5-1
CASSLARGIQETQYF | TGTGCCAGCAGCTTAGCCAGGGGGATACAAGAGACCCAGTACTTC | 15 | TRBD1 | . | TRBJ2-5 | TRBV11-3
CASNGGESYNEQFF | TGTGCCAGCAACGGAGGGGAGAGTTACAATGAGCAGTTCTTC | 14 | . | once | TRBJ2-1 | TRBV9
CASSDRPDF | TGTGCCAGCAGTGATCGGCCTGACTTC | 9 | . | few | TRBJ1-2 | TRBV6-1
CASSLRQGGYEQYF | TGCGCCAGCAGCTTACGGCAGGGTGGTTACGAGCAGTACTTC | 14 | . | few | TRBJ2-7 | TRBV5-1
CASSNTKGGTNQPQHF | TGTGCCAGTAGTAATACTAAGGGGGGCACAAATCAGCCCCAGCATTTT | 16 | . | few | TRBJ1-5 | TRBV19
CASSPSGGEQFF | TGTGCCAGCAGCCCGAGCGGAGGGGAGCAGTTCTTC | 12 | . | . | TRBJ2-1 | TRBV7-2